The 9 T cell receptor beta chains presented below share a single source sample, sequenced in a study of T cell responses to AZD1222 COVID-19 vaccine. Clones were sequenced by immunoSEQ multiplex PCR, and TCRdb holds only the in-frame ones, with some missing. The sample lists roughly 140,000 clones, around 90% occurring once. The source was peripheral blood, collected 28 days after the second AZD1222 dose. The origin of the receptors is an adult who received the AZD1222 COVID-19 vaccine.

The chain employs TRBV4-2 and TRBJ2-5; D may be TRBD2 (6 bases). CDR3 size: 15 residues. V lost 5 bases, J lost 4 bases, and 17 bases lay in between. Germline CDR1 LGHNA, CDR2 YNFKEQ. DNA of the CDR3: TGTGCCAGCAGCAAAAGTCTAGCGACCGGAGAGACCCAGTACTTC. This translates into CASSKSLATGETQYF.

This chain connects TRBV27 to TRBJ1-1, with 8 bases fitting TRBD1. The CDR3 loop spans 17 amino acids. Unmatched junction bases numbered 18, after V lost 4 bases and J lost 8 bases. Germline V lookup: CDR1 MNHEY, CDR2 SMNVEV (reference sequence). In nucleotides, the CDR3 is TGTGCCAGCAGTTCGAACAGGGGGTCTGCCCCACGTTCGGAAGCTTTCTTT. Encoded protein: CASSSNRGSAPRSEAFF.

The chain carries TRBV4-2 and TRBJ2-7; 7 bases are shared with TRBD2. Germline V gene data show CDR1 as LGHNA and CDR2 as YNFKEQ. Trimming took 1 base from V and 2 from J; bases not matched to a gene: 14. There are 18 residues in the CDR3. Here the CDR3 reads CASSQGIGSSGIPYEQYF. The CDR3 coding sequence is TGTGCCAGCAGCCAAGGGATAGGGTCTAGCGGAATACCCTACGAGCAGTACTTC.

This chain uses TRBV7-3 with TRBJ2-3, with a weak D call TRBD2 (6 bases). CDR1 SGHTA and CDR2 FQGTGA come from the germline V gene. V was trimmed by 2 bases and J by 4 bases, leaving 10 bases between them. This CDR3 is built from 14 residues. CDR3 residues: CASSLAGLADTQYF. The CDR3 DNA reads TGTGCCAGCAGCTTAGCGGGGCTGGCAGATACGCAGTATTTT.

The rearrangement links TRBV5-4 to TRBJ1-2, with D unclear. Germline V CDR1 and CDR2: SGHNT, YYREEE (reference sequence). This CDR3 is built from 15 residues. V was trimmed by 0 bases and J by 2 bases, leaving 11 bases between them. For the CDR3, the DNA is TGTGCCAGCAGCTTGGCGGGCAGTAGGAACTATGGCTACACCTTC. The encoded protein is CASSLAGSRNYGYTF.

The CDR3 spells CASSGGAGLITEAFF. CDR3 sequence (DNA): TGTGCCAGCAGTGGTGGGGCAGGGCTGATCACTGAAGCTTTCTTT. The V gene is TRBV2, the J gene TRBJ1-1; D might be TRBD1 (5 bases). The CDR3 length is 15 residues. Germline V gives CDR1 SNHLY, CDR2 FYNNEI. Trimming left V 4 bases short and J 4 bases short, with 16 bases between. The full variable domain, in which reference TRBV2 and TRBJ1-1 provide the parts outside the CDR3, is EPEVTQTPSHQVTQMGQEVILRCVPISNHLYFYWYRQILGQKVEFLVSFYNNEISEKSEIFDDQFSVERPDGSNFTLKIRSTKLEDSAMYFCASSGGAGLITEAFFGQGTRLTVV.

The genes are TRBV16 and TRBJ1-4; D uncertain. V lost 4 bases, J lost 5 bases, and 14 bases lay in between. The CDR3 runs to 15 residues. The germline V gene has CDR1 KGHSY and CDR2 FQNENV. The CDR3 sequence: CASSPLATGNEKLFF. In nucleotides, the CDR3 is TGTGCCAGCAGCCCCCTAGCCACGGGGAATGAAAAACTGTTTTTT.

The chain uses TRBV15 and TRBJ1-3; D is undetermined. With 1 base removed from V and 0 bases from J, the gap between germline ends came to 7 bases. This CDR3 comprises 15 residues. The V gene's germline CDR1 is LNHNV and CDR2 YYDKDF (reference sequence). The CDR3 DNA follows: TGTGCCACCAGCAGAGGGACCGACTCTGGAAACACCATATATTTT. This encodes CATSRGTDSGNTIYF.

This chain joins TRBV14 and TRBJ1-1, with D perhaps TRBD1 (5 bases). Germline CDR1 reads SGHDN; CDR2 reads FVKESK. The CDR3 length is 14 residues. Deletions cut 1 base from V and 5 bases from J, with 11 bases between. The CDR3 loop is CASSQVRVGTEAFF. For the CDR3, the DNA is TGTGCCAGCAGCCAAGTCAGGGTTGGAACTGAAGCTTTCTTT.